Listed here are 15 T cell receptor beta chains from one sample, sequenced in a study of cytomegalovirus exposure and HLA in healthy donors. The primer mix had 60 Vbeta and 13 Jbeta primers. TCRdb keeps only in-frame clones here, not all; method: immunoSEQ multiplex PCR. The sample has 87,000 or so clones, 77% seen once. The material sequenced was PBMCs. The source of these receptors is a woman aged 40 to 50 in good health and CMV-seronegative.

The rearrangement uses TRBV5-6 and TRBJ2-7; D is undetermined. Germline assignment: CDR1 SGHDT and CDR2 YYEEEE. The length of the CDR3 is 14 residues. V was cut by 0 bases and J by 0 bases, with 7 bases left in between. CDR3 sequence reads: CASSLALRSYEQYF. DNA for the CDR3: TGTGCCAGCAGCTTGGCCCTGCGCTCCTACGAGCAGTACTTC.

This chain links TRBV5-1 with TRBJ2-3; TRBD2 matches 14 bases. The CDR3 is 16 residues long. Trimming took 4 bases from V and 2 from J; bases not matched to a gene: 3. Germline V gene sequence: CDR1 SGHRS, CDR2 YFSETQ. Written as DNA, the CDR3 is TGCGCCAGCAGCCGGACTAGCGGGGGGATCACAGATACGCAGTATTTT. Residues: CASSRTSGGITDTQYF.

V gene TRBV6-6 combines with J gene TRBJ1-4; 9 bases align to TRBD1. J was trimmed by 7 bases and V by 2 bases; bases with no gene match: 8. CDR3 length equals 16 residues. Germline V lookup: CDR1 MNHNY, CDR2 SVGAGI (reference sequence). The CDR3 protein is CASSYAGTGRVEKLFF. CDR3 nucleotide sequence: TGTGCCAGCAGTTACGCCGGGACAGGGCGTGTTGAAAAACTGTTTTTT.

The V call is TRBV27, the J call TRBJ2-6, with D possibly matching TRBD1 (6 bases). CDR3 length equals 20 residues. Per the germline V gene, CDR1 is MNHEY and CDR2 is SMNVEV (reference sequence). V gave up 5 bases and J gave up 0 bases, with 23 bases separating them. The CDR3 nucleotides read TGTGCCAGCAGTCCCAGGACACGACAGGTTCTCATCTCTGGGGCCAACGTCCTGACTTTC. Its protein is CASSPRTRQVLISGANVLTF. Full variable domain (rest looked up from reference TRBV27 and TRBJ2-6): EAQVTQNPRYLITVTGKKLTVTCSQNMNHEYMSWYRQDPGLGLRQIYYSMNVEVTDKGDVPEGYKVSRKEKRNFPLILESPSPNQTSLYFCASSPRTRQVLISGANVLTFGAGSRLTVL.

This clone was picked up one time. J is TRBJ1-1 and V is TRBV18; 8 positions match TRBD1. J lost 3 bases, V lost 4 bases, and 4 bases had no gene match. This CDR3 spans 14 amino acids. Germline values: CDR1 KGHSH, CDR2 LQKENI. CDR3 amino acids: CASSLIQGDTEAFF. CDR3 coding DNA: TGTGCCAGCTCACTGATACAGGGGGACACTGAAGCTTTCTTT.

The chain has TRBV10-3 and TRBJ2-3; 7 bases fit TRBD1. Germline loops: CDR1 ENHRY, CDR2 SYGVKD. V was clipped by 1 base and J by 1 base; unmatched bases: 2. The CDR3 extends over 15 amino acids. The CDR3 region has the DNA TGTGCCATCAGTGAGTTGCAGGGGGGCACAGATACGCAGTATTTT. This codes for CAISELQGGTDTQYF.

The chain couples TRBV5-7 to TRBJ1-4; TRBD1 might be the D (5 bases). TRBV5-7 has ORF status, its function being uncertain. V was pared by 3 bases and J by 0 bases, with 12 bases between. The CDR3 is 16 amino acids. This CDR3 is CASSSQDKPTNEKLFF. The CDR3, as DNA: TGTGCCAGCAGCTCACAGGACAAGCCAACTAATGAAAAACTGTTTTTT.

The rearrangement uses TRBV19 and TRBJ1-1, with 7 bases that match TRBD1. V lost 7 bases and J lost 3; bases outside the gene matches: 5. This CDR3 comprises 13 residues. The germline CDR1 and CDR2 sequences are LNHDA and SQIVND (reference sequence). CDR3 protein: CASTRTGDTEAFF. CDR3 coding DNA: TGTGCCAGTACCCGAACAGGGGACACTGAAGCTTTCTTT.

This rearrangement joins TRBV6-1 to TRBJ1-1; 7 bases are a match to TRBD1. From germline, CDR1 is MNHNS and CDR2 SASEGT. CDR3 length equals 14 residues. The J segment lost 7 bases and the V segment lost 7 bases, leaving 12 bases of the junction unmatched. The CDR3 DNA is TGTGCCAGCAAAGGGGGCACATACGAGCTTGAAGCTTTCTTT. This translates into CASKGGTYELEAFF.

The rearrangement uses TRBV7-6 and TRBJ1-6, with D possibly being TRBD1 (5 bases). CDR1 and CDR2 (germline): SGHVS, FNYEAQ. This CDR3 is 16 amino acids long. V shed 5 bases and J shed 5 bases, with 16 bases lying between them. CDR3 sequence: CASSPFTGNNNSPLHF. In nucleotides, the CDR3 is TGTGCCAGCAGCCCCTTCACAGGCAATAATAATTCACCCCTCCACTTT.

The chain carries TRBV6-1 and TRBJ2-2, with a tentative D call TRBD1 (6 bases). The CDR3 totals 13 residues. V lost 4 bases and J lost 9, with 12 bases in between. Germline values: CDR1 MNHNS, CDR2 SASEGT. The CDR3 here is CASSAQGLRELFF. For the CDR3, the DNA is TGTGCCAGCAGTGCGCAGGGGTTAAGGGAGCTGTTTTTT.

V and J are TRBV2 and TRBJ1-5; 10 bases fit TRBD1. Germline V gives CDR1 SNHLY, CDR2 FYNNEI. V lost 6 bases to trimming and J lost 2 bases; unmatched junction nucleotides: 4. This CDR3 contains 15 residues. Here the CDR3 DNA reads TGTGCCAGCAGCGGGGACAGGGGTGGCAATCAGCCCCAGCATTTT. Its protein is CASSGDRGGNQPQHF.

This clone was observed once. The chain carries TRBV4-2 and TRBJ2-3, with D possibly being TRBD2 (5 bases). The CDR3 extends over 17 amino acids. The germline V gene encodes CDR1 LGHNA and CDR2 YNFKEQ. V gave up 4 bases and J gave up 4 bases, with 21 bases separating them. The CDR3 nucleotides are TGTGCCAGCAGCCCTCCCACCCCCACTAGTTCGTCAGATACGCAGTATTTT. Protein sequence: CASSPPTPTSSSDTQYF.

This CDR3 reads CASSLKPGGNTIYF. CDR3 in DNA: TGTGCCAGCAGCCTAAAACCGGGGGGGAACACCATATATTTT. The gene calls are TRBV7-9 and TRBJ1-3; D might be TRBD1 (5 bases). The CDR3 length is 14 residues. The V gene's germline CDR1 is SEHNR and CDR2 FQNEAQ (reference sequence). Trimming shortened V by 5 bases and J by 7 bases, and 15 bases separated the two germline ends.

This clone was detected only once. The chain combines TRBV9 with TRBJ2-1; TRBD2 matches at 9 bases. The junction had 5 bases not matched to a gene; V was cut back by 4 bases and J by 0 bases. The CDR3 runs 16 residues. Germline CDR1 is SGDLS and CDR2 is YYNGEE. The CDR3 region has the DNA TGTGCCAGCAGCTACAAGCGGGGGGCCTCCTACAATGAGCAGTTCTTC. This gives the protein CASSYKRGASYNEQFF.